This TCR beta chain comes out of a study of T cell responses to AZD1222 COVID-19 vaccine. Here immunoSEQ multiplex PCR was the method, and the copy in TCRdb shows in-frame clones only, minus some. The sample has about 200,000 clones, about 92% seen once. The germline V gene encodes CDR1 SGHVS and CDR2 FQNEAQ. This CDR3 comprises 12 residues. Trimming took off 1 base at V and 10 bases at J, with 8 bases between the two ends. V usage is TRBV7-8 and J usage is TRBJ2-1; no clear D. This clonotype was obtained from an adult in good health. This sample comprised peripheral blood, obtained on day 0 of MenACWY control vaccination. The chain's CDR3 is CASSLVVTEQFF. The CDR3, as DNA: TGTGCCAGCAGCTTAGTAGTGACCGAGCAGTTCTTC.